The subject of this entry is one TCR beta chain. With a much larger clone just one base away, this may be a read error. The record originates from a study of metastatic and nonmetastatic thyroid tumors. TCRdb re-analyzed the PCR reads using MiXCR. Found here are 65,000 to 70,000 clones, 14% of them singletons; the top ten hold 6.5%. All patients were untreated before thyroid surgery. Trimming removed 8 bases from V and 2 bases from J, with 15 bases in between. Germline CDR1 reads MNHNS; CDR2 reads SASEGT. The CDR3 has 14 residues. The rearrangement links TRBV6-1 to TRBJ1-1; no reliable D call. This clonotype originated in a male donor with papillary thyroid cancer or a benign thyroid nodule (not recorded which). Some clones in this sample may be carry-over from other donors' samples. Material: blood. CDR3 in DNA: TGTGCCAGCCTTGTGGCGGGGAGAAACACTGAAGCTTTCTTT. Protein: CASLVAGRNTEAFF.